Described below is a single T cell receptor (beta chain) sequence and its context. What it recognizes is unknown. Sequencing used immunoSEQ multiplex PCR; TCRdb keeps in-frame clones, though not all of them. The data contain about 180,000 clones, around 88% of them singletons. The sample originates from a study of T cell responses to AZD1222 COVID-19 vaccine. For the study at large: Second doses were pooled across both intervals (about 4 or about 12 weeks). Whole-study results and caveats: Nearly half of unique spike-specific TCRs reportedly avoided B.1.351 and B.1.1.7 mutated regions.

The starting material was peripheral blood, obtained on day 0 of AZD1222 vaccination. The clonotype comes from an adult in good health.

DNA for the CDR3: TGTGCCAGCAGCCCGACTAGCGGACTCTTGGGGAATACGCAGTATTTT. This encodes CASSPTSGLLGNTQYF. V and J are TRBV28 and TRBJ2-3; TRBD2 matches at 9 bases. Germline V CDR1 and CDR2: MDHEN, SYDVKM. Trimming removed 6 bases from V and 7 bases from J; junction bases left unmatched: 14. The CDR3 runs to 16 residues.